The 10 T cell receptor beta chains reported below all come from one sample, sequenced in a study of T cell responses to AZD1222 COVID-19 vaccine. The data were produced by immunoSEQ multiplex PCR, yet TCRdb's version contains in-frame clones alone and is incomplete. Of under 150,000 clones listed, roughly 90% are singletons. The specimen comprised peripheral blood, sampled on day 0 of AZD1222 vaccination. These receptors were taken from an adult in good health.

V is TRBV6-2 or TRBV6-3 and J is TRBJ2-7; tentatively, D is TRBD2 (6 bases). CDR1 is MNHEY and CDR2 is SVGEGT in the germline V gene. The V gene lost 2 bases and the J gene lost 7 bases, with 9 bases spanning the gap. This CDR3 is 12 amino acids long. The CDR3 here is CASSYTAGEQYF. The CDR3 nucleotides read TGTGCCAGCAGTTACACCGCGGGAGAGCAGTACTTC.

V is TRBV19 and J is TRBJ2-5, with unresolved D. The CDR3 is 17 residues long. Trimming stripped 3 bases from V and 3 bases from J, with 20 bases between. Germline lookup yields CDR1 LNHDA and CDR2 SQIVND (reference sequence). The CDR3 sequence: CASSMVGRVAGEETQYF. CDR3 nucleotides: TGTGCCAGTAGTATGGTCGGACGGGTAGCCGGAGAAGAGACCCAGTACTTC. Drawing the rest from reference TRBV19 and TRBJ2-5, the complete variable domain is DGGITQSPKYLFRKEGQNVTLSCEQNLNHDAMYWYRQDPGQGLRLIYYSQIVNDFQKGDIAEGYSVSREKKESFPLTVTSAQKNPTAFYLCASSMVGRVAGEETQYFGPGTRLLVL.

The genes are TRBV5-1 and TRBJ2-1, with a possible D match to TRBD1 (5 bases). CDR1 is SGHRS, CDR2 YFSETQ, per germline. Trimming pared 4 bases from V and 2 bases from J, leaving 16 bases between. The CDR3 totals 16 residues. In DNA, the CDR3 is TGCGCCAGCAGCAGGGGCCTTCAGGATCCCTACAATGAGCAGTTCTTC. It codes for CASSRGLQDPYNEQFF.

Only one count was recorded for this clone. This chain uses TRBV29-1 with TRBJ2-7; maybe TRBD1 (6 bases). The CDR3 totals 15 residues. CDR1 and CDR2 (germline): SQVTM, ANQGSEA. Trimming took off 2 bases at V and 4 bases at J, with 18 bases between the two ends. The CDR3 is CSVELGRGAGYEQYF. DNA for the CDR3: TGCAGCGTTGAATTAGGCAGGGGCGCCGGTTACGAGCAGTACTTC.

The rearrangement links TRBV5-1 to TRBJ2-1, with 7 bases matching TRBD1. The CDR3 totals 15 residues. Germline values: CDR1 SGHRS, CDR2 YFSETQ. V lost 4 bases to trimming and J lost 4 bases; unmatched junction nucleotides: 8. The CDR3 is CASSPGRGRYNEQFF. The CDR3 coding sequence is TGCGCCAGCAGCCCGGGCAGGGGGAGATACAATGAGCAGTTCTTC.

The chain links TRBV4-3 to TRBJ1-6; D gene ambiguous. V was shortened by 3 bases and J by 9 bases, with 9 bases between the two germline ends. This CDR3 region has 13 residues. The V gene's germline CDR1 is LGHNA and CDR2 YSLEER. The CDR3 coding sequence is TGCGCCAGCAGCCATGACACTACTTCACCCCTCCACTTT. Protein sequence: CASSHDTTSPLHF.

This sequence joins TRBV5-5 and TRBJ1-1; D remains ambiguous. Germline V gene sequence: CDR1 SGHKS, CDR2 YYEKEE (reference sequence). Trimming took off 5 bases at V and 3 bases at J, with 14 bases between the two ends. This CDR3 is built from 14 residues. The CDR3 DNA follows: TGTGCCAGCAGTGACGTTGACCGCTACACTGAAGCTTTCTTT. Protein product: CASSDVDRYTEAFF.

In nucleotides, the CDR3 is TGTGCCAGCAGAACAGGGGGCACAGGAAACACCATATATTTT. This codes for CASRTGGTGNTIYF. This chain uses TRBV3-1 (or the pseudogene TRBV3-2) with TRBJ1-3, with TRBD1 matching over 9 bases. Trimming took 6 bases from V and 4 from J; bases not matched to a gene: 4. Germline V gene sequence: CDR1 LGHDT, CDR2 YNNKEL (reference sequence). CDR3 length: 14 amino acids.

The gene calls are TRBV2 and TRBJ1-5; perhaps TRBD1 as D (5 bases). This CDR3 is built from 13 residues. Deletions cut 10 bases from V and 2 bases from J, with 12 bases between. Germline loops: CDR1 SNHLY, CDR2 FYNNEI. As DNA, the CDR3 is TGTGCCACTGCGACAGTGGGCAATCAGCCCCAGCATTTT. This translates into CATATVGNQPQHF. Full variable domain (outside the CDR3, taken from reference TRBV2 and TRBJ1-5): EPEVTQTPSHQVTQMGQEVILRCVPISNHLYFYWYRQILGQKVEFLVSFYNNEISEKSEIFDDQFSVERPDGSNFTLKIRSTKLEDSAMYFCATATVGNQPQHFGDGTRLSIL.

The chain carries TRBV19 and TRBJ1-1; the D gene is possibly TRBD1 (6 bases). Germline-derived CDR1 and CDR2 are LNHDA and SQIVND (reference sequence). V was cut by 3 bases and J by 3 bases, with 14 bases left in between. This CDR3 contains 15 residues. CDR3 residues: CASSMQGQWDTEAFF. The CDR3 bases are TGTGCCAGTAGTATGCAGGGGCAGTGGGACACTGAAGCTTTCTTT.